This T cell receptor beta chain was documented in a study of blood T cells in healthy people across ages. The second PCR ran about 6 to 11 cycles with a sample-barcoded 5' primer and J-beta primers. TCRdb independently ran MiXCR on the 5' RACE reads; one entry per CDR3 protein. The sample lists 550,000 to 750,000 distinct CDR3 sequences, around 20% occurring once. From germline, CDR1 is MDHEN and CDR2 SYDVKM. The CDR3 is 16 residues long. V dropped 2 bases and J dropped 2; count of bases not matched to a gene: 6. The specimen was blood. The TCR originated in a man between 65 and 85 years old in good health. The J gene is TRBJ2-7, the V gene TRBV28; TRBD2 matches 10 bases. CDR3 amino acids: CASSLGLAGAAYEQYF. In nucleotides, the CDR3 is TGTGCCAGCAGTTTAGGGCTAGCGGGAGCAGCCTACGAGCAGTACTTC.